This T cell receptor (beta chain) is drawn from a study of T-cell reconstitution after alpha-beta-depleted transplantation in children. This clonotype was detected many times. Unique molecular identifiers were incorporated when the TCRbeta library was constructed. In TCRdb, the PCR reads were re-called with MiXCR into one record per CDR3 protein. The sample includes roughly 120,000 distinct CDR3 sequences, 10% of them seen just once. V shed 0 bases, J shed 9 bases, and the junction held 11 bases outside the gene matches. The CDR3 spans 16 residues. CDR1 is MNHEY, CDR2 SVGAGI, per germline. The receptor's source is a boy aged 2 to 10 with acute lymphoblastic leukemia, due to receive a stem cell transplant. The sequences come from PBMCs, collected before TCRalphabeta/CD19-depleted stem cell transplant. V is TRBV6-5 and J is TRBJ2-1; 7 nucleotides match TRBD2. The CDR3 DNA follows: TGTGCCAGCAGTTACTCGAGTCATTGGACTAGTATTGAGCAGTTCTTC. Translated: CASSYSSHWTSIEQFF.